The 6 T cell receptor beta chains listed next were all sequenced from one sample in a study of T cells in Graves' hyperthyroidism and ophthalmopathy. Amplification of TCR beta CDR3 regions was performed using RNA transcripts as template. RT-PCR in the first round (using the HTBI primer set) targeted the TCR CDR3. TCRdb re-called the multiplex PCR reads with MiXCR, one entry per CDR3 protein. This sample has a few hundred thousand distinct CDR3 sequences, with more than 14% found just once. The sequenced sample consisted of blood. The receptors here all came from a middle-aged woman with Graves' hyperthyroidism that later progressed to Graves' ophthalmopathy.

This clonotype was seen only a few times. V usage is TRBV5-4 and J usage is TRBJ1-2; D unclear. CDR3 length equals 13 residues. Trimming removed 1 base from V and 8 bases from J, with 12 bases in between. Germline CDR1 reads SGHNT; CDR2 reads YYREEE (reference sequence). The CDR3 DNA sequence: TGTGCCAGCAGCTTGAAACTGGGGAGCGGCTACACCTTC. Its translation is CASSLKLGSGYTF.

This clonotype was seen a few times. The CDR3 here is CASSLAPDSSYGYTF. The CDR3 bases are TGTGCCAGCAGTTTAGCACCGGACAGCTCCTATGGCTACACCTTC. V gene TRBV27 combines with J gene TRBJ1-2, with a weak D call TRBD1 (6 bases). The V gene lost 2 bases and the J gene lost 4 bases, with 14 bases spanning the gap. The V gene's germline CDR1 is MNHEY and CDR2 SMNVEV (reference sequence). The CDR3 runs to 15 residues.

This clonotype was recorded once. This may arise from a read error, as a much more abundant clone is one base away. The genes are TRBV6-5 and TRBJ2-7; unclear D gene. Germline CDR1 and CDR2: MNHEY and SVGAGI. The length of the CDR3 is 14 residues. The ends were cut back, 2 bases at V and 2 bases at J, with 10 bases in the middle. CDR3 residues: CASSYVLRTYEQYF. The CDR3 DNA sequence: TGTGCCAGCAGTTACGTTCTGAGGACCTACGAGCAGTACTTC.

Notes on this clonotype: No DNA is shown, since the ends of the CDR3 on it are uncertain; the CDR3 is the one TCRdb lists. This chain links TRBV11-2 with TRBJ1-6; TRBD1 is the table's D call, not checked against the DNA. Germline assignment: CDR1 SGHAT and CDR2 FQNNGV. A total of 18 residues make up the CDR3, ends included. The CDR3 reads CASSPQPWTGTIIHPSTF.

There are many counts of this clonotype. The genes are TRBV5-4 and TRBJ1-6, with D possibly being TRBD1 (5 bases). The CDR3 runs 15 residues. Germline V gives CDR1 SGHNT, CDR2 YYREEE (reference sequence). Trimming removed 4 bases from V and 6 bases from J, with 14 bases in between. The CDR3 DNA sequence: TGTGCCAGCAGCCTGACAGCTACCCTTAATTCACCCCTCCACTTT. This gives the protein CASSLTATLNSPLHF.

This clonotype was observed at least ten times. The V gene is TRBV6-2 or TRBV6-3, the J gene TRBJ1-6, with TRBD1 matching 9 bases. V lost 5 bases and J lost 9; bases outside the gene matches: 8. CDR1 MNHEY and CDR2 SVGEGT come from the germline V gene. The CDR3 has 15 residues. The DNA for the CDR3 is TGTGCCAGCAGTCCACCACGGGACAGGGCTTCACCCCTCCACTTT. Encoded protein: CASSPPRDRASPLHF.